Presented here are 13 T cell receptor beta chains from one specimen sequenced in a study of blood T cells in healthy people across ages. A second PCR of roughly 7 to 11 cycles used a sample-barcoded 5' primer and a J-beta primer mix. From the 5' RACE reads, TCRdb called clonotypes with MiXCR, one entry per CDR3 protein. Here the sample spans about 1.7 million distinct CDR3 sequences, about 30% being singletons. Material for sequencing was blood. These receptors came from a woman under 40 in good health.

There are a few counts of this clonotype. The rearrangement links TRBV5-1 to TRBJ2-6; D might be TRBD2 (6 bases). V lost 5 bases to trimming and J lost 0 bases, with 15 bases between them. CDR3 size: 17 residues. Germline V gene lookup returns CDR1 SGHRS and CDR2 YFSETQ. In nucleotides, the CDR3 is TGCGCCAGCAGTTTCGCAGGCGGGACCTCTGGGGCCAACGTCCTGACTTTC. It codes for CASSFAGGTSGANVLTF.

The chain couples TRBV2 to TRBJ1-3, with D tentatively TRBD1 (5 bases). The CDR3 covers 12 residues. Germline-derived CDR1 and CDR2 are SNHLY and FYNNEI. V shed 8 bases and J shed 8 bases, with 13 bases lying between them. The CDR3 loop reads CASRDPWDTIYF. CDR3 bases: TGTGCCAGCCGGGACCCTTGGGACACCATATATTTT.

A remark on this clonotype: This sequence may be a read error, since a much larger clone differs from it by one base. The rearrangement links TRBV29-1 to TRBJ2-5, with D hard to call. The CDR3 loop spans 12 amino acids. Germline V gene lookup returns CDR1 SQVTM and CDR2 ANQGSEA. V was shortened by 7 bases and J by 11 bases, with 20 bases between the two germline ends. The DNA of the CDR3 is TGCAGCGGCGGAACTGGGGTCAATGAGCAGTACTTC. Protein product: CSGGTGVNEQYF.

There are a few counts of this clonotype. The rearrangement joins TRBV24-1 to TRBJ2-3; 11 bases are a match to TRBD2. V was pared by 4 bases and J by 4 bases, with 6 bases of the junction left unmatched. The germline CDR1 and CDR2 sequences are KGHDR and SFDVKD. The CDR3 is made up of 16 amino acids. CDR3 coding DNA: TGTGCCACCAGTGACCATAGCGGGGGGGCGGCAGATACGCAGTATTTT. Translation gives CATSDHSGGAADTQYF.

This chain's CDR3 is CASAGAQEQYF. CDR3 in DNA: TGTGCCAGTGCCGGGGCACAGGAGCAGTACTTC. This chain uses TRBV19 with TRBJ2-4, with D perhaps matching TRBD1 or TRBD2 (5 bases each). V lost 8 bases and J 13 bases, leaving 15 bases between the germline ends. This CDR3 is built from 11 residues. CDR1 and CDR2 (germline): LNHDA, SQIVND (reference sequence).

Ten or more counts support this clonotype. The chain carries TRBV5-5 and TRBJ2-5, with TRBD2 identical over 8 bases. The CDR3 has 14 amino acids. The V and J ends lost 0 bases and 3 bases, in that order; junction bases with no gene match: 1. CDR1 and CDR2 (germline): SGHKS, YYEKEE (reference sequence). The CDR3 region has the DNA TGTGCCAGCAGCTTGGCGGGACTAGAAGAGACCCAGTACTTC. Protein product: CASSLAGLEETQYF.

In its sample, this clonotype was seen many times. The genes are TRBV12-3 or TRBV12-4 and TRBJ2-5, with 10 bases matching TRBD1. With V trimmed by 6 bases and J by 4 bases, 14 bases remained unmatched. This CDR3 has 17 residues. CDR3: CASSPGQGEVSRETQYF. CDR3 DNA sequence: TGTGCCAGCAGCCCTGGACAGGGGGAGGTTTCTAGAGAGACCCAGTACTTC.

The J gene is TRBJ2-5, the V gene TRBV6-2 or TRBV6-3, with D tentatively TRBD2 (6 bases). CDR1 is MNHEY, CDR2 SVGEGT, per germline. This CDR3 contains 16 residues. Trimming left V 1 base short and J 5 bases short, with 17 bases between. The CDR3 DNA reads as TGTGCCAGCAGTTACTGGCGGGGATCACAAGGCGAGACCCAGTACTTC. It is translated as CASSYWRGSQGETQYF.

The rearrangement links TRBV6-6 to TRBJ2-3, with TRBD2 matching over 7 bases. The CDR3 has 17 residues. J was trimmed by 0 bases and V by 0 bases; bases with no gene match: 6. Germline-derived CDR1 and CDR2 are MNHNY and SVGAGI (reference sequence). For the CDR3, the DNA is TGTGCCAGCAGTTACTCGTCTAGCGGACGGAGCACAGATACGCAGTATTTT. This gives the protein CASSYSSSGRSTDTQYF.

The chain links TRBV5-4 to TRBJ1-2; the D is unclear. There are 12 residues in the CDR3. Germline V gene lookup returns CDR1 SGHNT and CDR2 YYREEE (reference sequence). The V end was cut by 4 bases, the J end by 5 bases, with 9 bases between. The CDR3 DNA is TGTGCCAGCAGCCGAAACAGTTATGGCTACACCTTC. It yields the protein CASSRNSYGYTF.

The CDR3 coding sequence is TGTGCCAGCAGCCTTCGAGGTGTCAAAAACATTCAGTACTTC. Encoded protein: CASSLRGVKNIQYF. The chain uses TRBV14 and TRBJ2-4, with D unclear. The germline V and J ends were trimmed by 4 bases and 3 bases, with 10 bases remaining between them. There are 14 residues in the CDR3. Germline V CDR1 and CDR2: SGHDN, FVKESK.

The V and J genes are TRBV7-2 and TRBJ2-3; D gene uncertain. The CDR3 is 14 amino acids. Germline V gene lookup returns CDR1 SGHTA and CDR2 FQGNSA. Trimming took 1 base from V and 10 from J, leaving 15 bases between them. DNA of the CDR3: TGTGCCAGCAGCTTAGACGGTCGGTGGGAATCGCAGTATTTT. Its translation: CASSLDGRWESQYF.

Concerning this clonotype itself: This may come from a read error, since a much larger clone is one base off. The rearrangement joins TRBV29-1 to TRBJ2-5; possibly TRBD2 for D (5 bases). Germline V gene lookup returns CDR1 SQVTM and CDR2 ANQGSEA. This CDR3 contains 12 residues. Deletions cut 7 bases from V and 5 bases from J, with 14 bases between. CDR3 loop: CSGPGIGETQYF. The CDR3 nucleotides read TGCAGCGGTCCCGGGATTGGCGAGACCCAGTACTTC.